The present T cell receptor (beta chain) was sequenced within a study of brain metastases from non-small cell lung cancer. Study findings and constraints: T-cell infiltration was lower in brain metastases than primaries (P < 0.001).

Generated by immunoSEQ multiplex PCR, the TCRdb table keeps only in-frame clones and is missing some. Here the sample spans over a thousand clones, around 85% being singletons. Turning to this clone: Antigen: not known.

The sequencing input was tissue from a brain metastasis. The sequence derives from a donor older than 35 with non-small cell lung cancer.

The CDR3 DNA reads as TGTGCCAGTAGTACTCAGGGAGGGATGGGCTACACCTTC. Protein sequence: CASSTQGGMGYTF. The chain carries TRBV19 and TRBJ1-2, with a weak D call TRBD1 (5 bases). Germline loops: CDR1 LNHDA, CDR2 SQIVND (reference sequence). The CDR3 loop spans 13 amino acids. Trimming took off 4 bases at V and 8 bases at J, with 14 bases between the two ends.